This T cell receptor beta chain derives from a study of blood T cells in healthy people across ages. On the study more broadly: Researchers report that template switching captured about one barcoded beta molecule per two T cells.

A second PCR, run for about 7 to 11 cycles, used a sample-barcoded 5' primer plus a J-beta primer mix. MiXCR, run by TCRdb on the 5' RACE reads, gives a single entry per CDR3 protein. Of hundreds of thousands of distinct CDR3 sequences in the sample, about 51% were seen once. The CDR3 sequence is 15 residues long. Germline CDR1 and CDR2: DFQATT and SNEGSKA (reference sequence). About this clonotype: Its ends do not fully match the called genes, so a read error is possible.

The material sequenced was blood. The receptor's source is a woman older than 75 in good health. The chain is built from TRBV20-1 and TRBJ2-1, with D possibly TRBD1 on 6 matching bases. CDR3: CSARDQRGQNNGQFF. Written as DNA, the CDR3 is TGCAGTGCTAGAGATCAACGCGGACAGAACAATGGGCAGTTCTTC.